The clone carrying this TCR beta chain was counted between two and nine times. This specimen comes from a study of cytomegalovirus exposure and HLA in healthy donors. Vbeta (60) and Jbeta (13) primers were used in the PCR. Sequencing was performed with immunoSEQ multiplex PCR; in TCRdb, only in-frame clones are kept and a portion is missing. The sample comprises over 150,000 clones, 80% of which are singletons, and around 5.6% rests with the top ten. The germline V gene encodes CDR1 SEHNR and CDR2 FQNEAQ (reference sequence). Trimming shortened V by 5 bases and J by 2 bases, and 15 bases separated the two germline ends. The CDR3 loop spans 15 amino acids.

The rearrangement links TRBV7-9 to TRBJ1-2; no clear D gene. Sequenced input: PBMCs. The source is a woman between 40 and 55 years old in good health and CMV-seropositive. The CDR3 DNA follows: TGTGCCAGCAGCCCATACCCCGACGGGAACTATGGCTACACCTTC. Translation gives CASSPYPDGNYGYTF.